The 29 T cell receptor beta chains in this list originate from one sample, sequenced in a study of graft-versus-host responses after intestinal transplantation. This table comes from immunoSEQ multiplex PCR, and its TCRdb copy is limited to in-frame clones, with some not included. The data show about 39,000 clones, with nearly 95% seen just once and less than 0.25% held by the top ten. Their antigen targets remain unknown. Sequencing was performed on unstimulated CD8+ T cells sorted from spleen or lymph node cells, taken before transplant. The receptor set was obtained from a human donor who was the organ donor for an intestinal transplant.

This CDR3 reads CASSLNGGEQFF. The CDR3 DNA sequence: TGTGCCAGCAGCTTGAACGGGGGTGAGCAGTTCTTC. The chain uses TRBV5-6 and TRBJ2-1, with D perhaps TRBD2 (6 bases). The CDR3 runs 12 residues. Germline V gene data show CDR1 as SGHDT and CDR2 as YYEEEE. V lost 1 base and J lost 9, with 8 bases in between.

CDR3 amino acids: CASSFLPGGETQYF. The DNA for the CDR3 is TGTGCCAGCAGCTTCCTCCCCGGCGGGGAGACCCAGTACTTC. J is TRBJ2-5 and V is TRBV5-6; weak D call: TRBD2 (5 bases). V gave up 2 bases and J gave up 5 bases, with 13 bases separating them. The CDR3 has 14 amino acids. The V gene's germline CDR1 is SGHDT and CDR2 YYEEEE.

This rearrangement joins TRBV27 to TRBJ1-1; D unclear. Looked up from germline, CDR1 is MNHEY and CDR2 is SMNVEV (reference sequence). The CDR3 loop spans 14 amino acids. Trimming pared 3 bases from V and 0 bases from J, leaving 8 bases between. The CDR3 is CASSFGHLNTEAFF. CDR3 coding DNA: TGTGCCAGCAGTTTCGGCCATCTGAACACTGAAGCTTTCTTT.

This rearrangement joins TRBV5-4 to TRBJ2-7, with D uncertain. The V gene's germline CDR1 is SGHNT and CDR2 YYREEE (reference sequence). V shed 0 bases and J shed 3 bases, with 7 bases lying between them. The CDR3 extends over 13 amino acids. This CDR3 is CASSLDGYYEQYF. The CDR3 region has the DNA TGTGCCAGCAGCTTGGATGGCTACTACGAGCAGTACTTC.

This chain uses TRBV15 with TRBJ2-7; a possible D gene is TRBD2 (6 bases). The length of the CDR3 is 16 residues. The germline V gene has CDR1 LNHNV and CDR2 YYDKDF (reference sequence). Trimming shortened V by 0 bases and J by 2 bases, and 14 bases separated the two germline ends. Here the CDR3 reads CATSREKGSGAYEQYF. CDR3 DNA sequence: TGTGCCACCAGCAGAGAAAAGGGGTCGGGAGCCTACGAGCAGTACTTC.

V and J are TRBV7-9 and TRBJ1-1; 8 nucleotides match TRBD1. The ends lost 4 bases at V and 7 bases at J; junction bases unmatched: 2. Germline loops: CDR1 SEHNR, CDR2 FQNEAQ (reference sequence). The CDR3 is 12 residues long. In DNA form, the CDR3 reads TGTGCCAGCAGCTGGACAGGGTTTGAAGCTTTCTTT. The encoded protein is CASSWTGFEAFF.

The chain uses TRBV28 and TRBJ1-2, with 8 bases that match TRBD1. Trimming took 5 bases from V and 6 from J; bases not matched to a gene: 11. The CDR3 is 15 amino acids. CDR1 is MDHEN, CDR2 SYDVKM, per germline. CDR3 sequence: CASSLSHSGGNGYTF. Here the CDR3 DNA reads TGTGCCAGCAGTCTCTCTCACTCAGGGGGCAATGGCTACACCTTC.

V usage is TRBV6-6 and J usage is TRBJ1-1; 7 bases agree with TRBD1. Per germline, CDR1 MNHNY and CDR2 SVGAGI (reference sequence). J was trimmed by 1 base and V by 4 bases; bases with no gene match: 0. The CDR3 loop spans 13 amino acids. CDR3 sequence reads: CASSWTGNTEAFF. Here the CDR3 DNA reads TGTGCCAGCAGTTGGACAGGGAACACTGAAGCTTTCTTT.

The chain employs TRBV5-3 and TRBJ1-2; 8 bases align to TRBD1. TRBV5-3 is placed among ORFs of uncertain function. With V trimmed by 3 bases and J by 4 bases, 20 bases remained unmatched. The CDR3 runs 19 residues. The CDR3 loop is CARSSKHWDNTGGCYGYTF. CDR3 nucleotides: TGTGCCAGAAGCTCGAAACATTGGGATAATACAGGGGGATGCTATGGCTACACCTTC.

The genes are TRBV6-1 and TRBJ1-1; no firm D call. The CDR3 is made up of 14 amino acids. Germline V lookup: CDR1 MNHNS, CDR2 SASEGT. Trimming removed 6 bases from V and 3 bases from J, with 14 bases in between. CDR3 coding DNA: TGTGCCAGCAGAGTCAGTTCCGAATACACTGAAGCTTTCTTT. Translating gives CASRVSSEYTEAFF.

This rearrangement joins TRBV6-5 to TRBJ1-5; unclear D gene. V was shortened by 8 bases and J by 3 bases, with 5 bases between the two germline ends. CDR1 MNHEY and CDR2 SVGAGI come from the germline V gene. The CDR3 is made up of 11 amino acids. The CDR3 here is CASGVNQPQHF. The CDR3, as DNA: TGTGCCAGCGGGGTCAATCAGCCCCAGCATTTT.

CDR3 DNA: TGCGCCAGCAGTGATAGGGGGACTACAGATACGCAGTATTTT. Translated: CASSDRGTTDTQYF. The genes are TRBV10-1 and TRBJ2-3; perhaps D is TRBD1 or TRBD2 (6 bases each). CDR1 is WNHNN and CDR2 is SYGVQD in the germline V gene (reference sequence). This CDR3 is built from 14 residues. V lost 3 bases, J lost 3 bases, and 10 bases lay in between.

V gene TRBV29-1 combines with J gene TRBJ1-2; 10 bases fit TRBD1. V lost 5 bases, J lost 6 bases, and 12 bases stayed unmatched. In germline, CDR1 is SQVTM, CDR2 ANQGSEA. There are 15 residues in the CDR3. The CDR3 spells CSVPPQTGTGDGYTF. The CDR3 DNA follows: TGCAGCGTTCCCCCACAAACCGGGACAGGGGATGGCTACACCTTC. Full variable domain (outside the CDR3, taken from reference TRBV29-1 and TRBJ1-2): SAVISQKPSRDICQRGTSLTIQCQVDSQVTMMFWYRQQPGQSLTLIATANQGSEATYESGFVIDKFPISRPNLTFSTLTVSNMSPEDSSIYLCSVPPQTGTGDGYTFGSGTRLTVV.

The chain employs TRBV5-1 and TRBJ2-7; tentatively, D is TRBD2 (5 bases). This CDR3 has 15 residues. V was cut by 4 bases and J by 3 bases, with 17 bases left in between. Germline V gives CDR1 SGHRS, CDR2 YFSETQ. CDR3 DNA: TGCGCCAGCAGCCCCGGGGATAGCGAGGTCTACGAGCAGTACTTC. Its protein product is CASSPGDSEVYEQYF.

The chain links TRBV7-2 to TRBJ2-1; 8 bases are a match to TRBD2. The CDR3 sequence is 16 residues long. Germline CDR1 SGHTA, CDR2 FQGNSA. With V trimmed by 0 bases and J by 6 bases, 7 bases remained unmatched. The CDR3 region is CASSLAGGGRVNEQFF. The CDR3 nucleotides are TGTGCCAGCAGCTTAGCTGGCGGGGGGCGAGTCAATGAGCAGTTCTTC.

This rearrangement joins TRBV4-3 to TRBJ2-1, with 11 bases fitting TRBD2. Germline CDR1 and CDR2: LGHNA and YSLEER. The CDR3 sequence is 15 residues long. Unmatched junction bases numbered 7, after V lost 4 bases and J lost 8 bases. CDR3 sequence: CASSPSTSGGDEQFF. CDR3 nucleotides: TGCGCCAGCAGCCCTTCCACTAGCGGGGGTGATGAGCAGTTCTTC.

This clone showed up just once. The rearrangement uses TRBV30 and TRBJ1-2; 10 nucleotides agree with TRBD1. V dropped 0 bases and J dropped 0; count of bases not matched to a gene: 4. In germline, CDR1 is GTSNPN, CDR2 SVGIG (reference sequence). The CDR3 spans 16 residues. The CDR3 bases are TGTGCCTGGAGTGTATATGGGACAGGGGCTAACTATGGCTACACCTTC. As protein: CAWSVYGTGANYGYTF.

The gene calls are TRBV10-2 and TRBJ2-7, with D perhaps TRBD1 (6 bases). Germline V gene sequence: CDR1 WSHSY, CDR2 SAAADI. The CDR3 has 15 amino acids. V lost 4 bases and J 1 base, leaving 14 bases between the germline ends. The CDR3 spells CASSATGWVSYEQYF. The CDR3 DNA follows: TGCGCCAGCAGTGCAACAGGGTGGGTGTCCTACGAGCAGTACTTC.

This chain joins TRBV30 and TRBJ2-1; TRBD1 matches at 9 bases. From germline, CDR1 is GTSNPN and CDR2 SVGIG (reference sequence). The CDR3 is made up of 17 amino acids. V gave up 0 bases and J gave up 3 bases; unmatched junction bases: 9. The CDR3 loop reads CAWSVGTGRYSYNEQFF. CDR3 nucleotide sequence: TGTGCCTGGAGTGTTGGGACAGGGCGGTATAGCTACAATGAGCAGTTCTTC.

The chain employs TRBV19 and TRBJ1-1; perhaps TRBD1 as D (5 bases). Per the germline V gene, CDR1 is LNHDA and CDR2 is SQIVND (reference sequence). The CDR3 covers 14 residues. Deletions cut 5 bases from V and 5 bases from J, with 15 bases between. The CDR3 loop reads CASSPSTEETEAFF. CDR3 nucleotide sequence: TGTGCCAGTAGTCCCTCGACAGAGGAGACTGAAGCTTTCTTT.

This sequence joins TRBV30 and TRBJ2-3; D ambiguous. The V gene lost 5 bases and the J gene lost 2 bases, with 17 bases spanning the gap. This CDR3 is 15 amino acids long. Germline V CDR1 and CDR2: GTSNPN, SVGIG (reference sequence). The CDR3 loop reads CAWGPPIGPTDTQYF. The CDR3 nucleotides read TGTGCCTGGGGGCCCCCTATAGGGCCCACAGATACGCAGTATTTT.

This sequence joins TRBV13 and TRBJ2-7; D may be TRBD1 (6 bases). V lost 5 bases, J lost 3 bases, and 14 bases lay in between. The CDR3 extends over 14 amino acids. Germline V gene sequence: CDR1 PRHDT, CDR2 FYEKMQ (reference sequence). The CDR3 nucleotides are TGTGCCAGCAGCCCAGGACAGATATTCTACGAGCAGTACTTC. This translates into CASSPGQIFYEQYF.

The chain couples TRBV7-2 to TRBJ2-3; D gene ambiguous. The germline CDR1 and CDR2 sequences are SGHTA and FQGNSA. The CDR3 contains 13 residues. V was pared by 5 bases and J by 0 bases, with 6 bases between. For the CDR3, the DNA is TGTGCCAGCAGCCCCCTTAGCACAGATACGCAGTATTTT. As protein: CASSPLSTDTQYF.

The rearrangement joins TRBV7-9 to TRBJ2-1; D is ambiguous. With 4 bases removed from V and 6 bases from J, the gap between germline ends came to 7 bases. The germline V gene has CDR1 SEHNR and CDR2 FQNEAQ (reference sequence). The CDR3 is 12 residues long. The chain's CDR3 is CASSSPSNEQFF. As DNA, the CDR3 is TGTGCCAGCAGCTCTCCTAGCAATGAGCAGTTCTTC. Based on the CDR3 plus reference TRBV7-9 and TRBJ2-1, the full variable domain is DTGVSQNPRHKITKRGQNVTFRCDPISEHNRLYWYRQTLGQGPEFLTYFQNEAQLEKSRLLSDRFSAERPKGSFSTLEIQRTEQGDSAMYLCASSSPSNEQFFGPGTRLTVL.

The chain has TRBV11-1 and TRBJ1-6; D unclear. This CDR3 region has 14 residues. Germline CDR1 and CDR2: SGHAT and FQDESV (reference sequence). V lost 1 base and J 9 bases, leaving 10 bases between the germline ends. The CDR3 nucleotides are TGTGCCAGCAGCTTAGTAGGAGAACTTTCACCCCTCCACTTT. This codes for CASSLVGELSPLHF.

V gene TRBV2 combines with J gene TRBJ2-7, with D possibly being TRBD2 (5 bases). The CDR3 runs to 12 residues. The germline V gene encodes CDR1 SNHLY and CDR2 FYNNEI. V was pared by 3 bases and J by 4 bases, with 7 bases between. In nucleotides, the CDR3 is TGTGCCAGCAGTGATGCGGGTTACGAGCAGTACTTC. As protein: CASSDAGYEQYF.

The V gene is TRBV7-8, the J gene TRBJ2-5; D gene unclear. Near its end, the DNA agrees better with TRBJ2-7, so the J call may be wrong. Germline V gene lookup returns CDR1 SGHVS and CDR2 FQNEAQ. This CDR3 comprises 11 residues. CDR3 sequence (DNA): TGTGCCAGCACCCCCCCCTACGAGCAGTACTTC. It codes for CASTPPYEQYF.

The V gene is TRBV5-6, the J gene TRBJ1-2; D possibly corresponds to TRBD1 (6 bases). The CDR3 is 13 amino acids. V was cut by 2 bases and J by 4 bases, with 9 bases left in between. Germline loops: CDR1 SGHDT, CDR2 YYEEEE. The CDR3 DNA reads TGTGCCAGCAGCTTTACAGGGTTCTATGGCTACACCTTC. As protein: CASSFTGFYGYTF.

This chain connects TRBV13 to TRBJ2-5; D is ambiguous. Trimming pared 0 bases from V and 5 bases from J, leaving 4 bases between. Germline CDR1 is PRHDT and CDR2 is FYEKMQ (reference sequence). This CDR3 contains 12 residues. The CDR3 spells CASSLGLETQYF. The CDR3 nucleotides read TGTGCCAGCAGCTTAGGGTTGGAGACCCAGTACTTC.